These T cell receptor beta chains were read from a single sample in a study of cytomegalovirus exposure and HLA in healthy donors. Clones were read by immunoSEQ multiplex PCR, and TCRdb kept only the in-frame ones, dropping some. There are more than 65,000 clones in the sample; around three quarters occur only once, and about 22% lies in the top ten. Sequencing used PBMCs. The receptors were sampled from a woman between 35 and 50 years old in good health and CMV-seropositive. Each CDR3 is given with its conserved first and last residue. A D gene is named only where the DNA matches it firmly. The listing skips clone size in some rows; elsewhere it reads once, few, many or a size class.

j_call: TRBJ2-6
d_call: TRBD1
clone_size: NA
v_call: TRBV6-5
cdr3_aa: CASSPQGAGANVLTF
cdr3_nt: TGTGCCAGCAGCCCACAGGGGGCAGGAGCCAACGTCCTGACTTTC

j_call: TRBJ1-1
d_call: NA
clone_size: NA
v_call: TRBV7-9
cdr3_aa: CASSRNTEAFF
cdr3_nt: TGTGCCAGCAGCCGGAACACTGAAGCTTTCTTT

j_call: TRBJ1-2
d_call: NA
clone_size: NA
v_call: TRBV5-6
cdr3_aa: CASSTGGRGTYGYTF
cdr3_nt: TGTGCCAGCAGCACCGGGGGGCGCGGGACCTATGGCTACACCTTC

j_call: TRBJ1-5
d_call: NA
clone_size: NA
v_call: TRBV11-2
cdr3_aa: CASSDTGNLSNQPQHF
cdr3_nt: TGTGCCAGCAGCGATACAGGGAACCTTAGCAATCAGCCCCAGCATTTT

j_call: TRBJ1-1
d_call: NA
clone_size: NA
v_call: TRBV28
cdr3_aa: CASTQGGNTEAFF
cdr3_nt: TGTGCCAGTACCCAAGGGGGAAACACTGAAGCTTTCTTT

j_call: TRBJ1-5
d_call: TRBD1
clone_size: NA
v_call: TRBV5-6
cdr3_aa: CASSYGTGSSQPQHF
cdr3_nt: TGTGCCAGCAGTTATGGGACAGGATCTAGTCAGCCCCAGCATTTT

j_call: TRBJ1-2
d_call: NA
clone_size: NA
v_call: TRBV2
cdr3_aa: CASSVDFYGYTF
cdr3_nt: TGTGCCAGCAGTGTGGACTTCTATGGCTACACCTTC

j_call: TRBJ1-5
d_call: NA
clone_size: NA
v_call: TRBV6-5
cdr3_aa: CASRPDYSNQPQHF
cdr3_nt: TGTGCCAGCAGGCCTGACTATAGCAATCAGCCCCAGCATTTT

j_call: TRBJ2-5
d_call: NA
clone_size: NA
v_call: TRBV6-5
cdr3_aa: CASSYSIPAGLETQYF
cdr3_nt: TGTGCCAGCAGTTACTCGATCCCAGCAGGGTTAGAGACCCAGTACTTC

j_call: TRBJ1-5
d_call: NA
clone_size: few
v_call: TRBV6-1
cdr3_aa: CASSDREIVGNQPQHF
cdr3_nt: TGTGCCAGCAGTGATAGGGAGATAGTGGGAAATCAGCCCCAGCATTTT

j_call: TRBJ2-3
d_call: NA
clone_size: NA
v_call: TRBV6-1
cdr3_aa: CASRKTETSTDTQYF
cdr3_nt: TGTGCCAGCAGAAAGACAGAAACTAGCACAGATACGCAGTATTTT

j_call: TRBJ2-6
d_call: NA
clone_size: few
v_call: TRBV6-1
cdr3_aa: CASRIQGSGANVLTF
cdr3_nt: TGTGCCAGCAGGATTCAGGGCTCTGGGGCCAACGTCCTGACTTTC

j_call: TRBJ1-5
d_call: NA
clone_size: NA
v_call: TRBV30
cdr3_aa: CAWSAGPWQPQHF
cdr3_nt: TGTGCCTGGAGTGCAGGTCCCTGGCAGCCCCAGCATTTT

j_call: TRBJ2-2
d_call: NA
clone_size: NA
v_call: TRBV5-1
cdr3_aa: CASSLTIRTPNTGELFF
cdr3_nt: TGCGCCAGCAGCTTGACCATACGGACACCGAACACCGGGGAGCTGTTTTTT

j_call: TRBJ2-3
d_call: NA
clone_size: NA
v_call: TRBV30
cdr3_aa: CAWRSFGGTDTQYF
cdr3_nt: TGTGCCTGGAGATCCTTCGGGGGCACAGATACGCAGTATTTT

j_call: TRBJ1-3
d_call: NA
clone_size: NA
v_call: TRBV19
cdr3_aa: CASNDRNSGNTIYF
cdr3_nt: TGTGCCAGTAATGACAGGAACTCTGGAAACACCATATATTTT

j_call: TRBJ2-1
d_call: TRBD2
clone_size: NA
v_call: TRBV5-6
cdr3_aa: CASSPTSGSYNEQFF
cdr3_nt: TGTGCCAGCAGCCCGACTAGCGGATCCTACAATGAGCAGTTCTTC

j_call: TRBJ2-1
d_call: TRBD1
clone_size: NA
v_call: TRBV29-1
cdr3_aa: CSVQRRDRHYNEQFF
cdr3_nt: TGCAGCGTTCAACGCCGGGACAGGCACTACAATGAGCAGTTCTTC

j_call: TRBJ2-1
d_call: TRBD2
clone_size: NA
v_call: TRBV5-4
cdr3_aa: CASSLAVGGRPYNEQFF
cdr3_nt: TGTGCCAGCAGCTTGGCCGTCGGCGGGAGACCGTACAATGAGCAGTTCTTC

j_call: TRBJ1-2
d_call: NA
clone_size: few
v_call: TRBV9
cdr3_aa: CASSPNLGQHGYTF
cdr3_nt: TGTGCCAGCAGCCCTAACTTAGGACAGCATGGCTACACCTTC

j_call: TRBJ2-3
d_call: TRBD1
clone_size: once
v_call: TRBV19
cdr3_aa: CASTPTGVSTDTQYF
cdr3_nt: TGTGCCAGTACCCCCACAGGGGTAAGCACAGATACGCAGTATTTT

j_call: TRBJ1-5
d_call: NA
clone_size: once
v_call: TRBV28
cdr3_aa: CASSAVGALNQPQHF
cdr3_nt: TGTGCCAGCAGCGCCGTGGGGGCACTCAATCAGCCCCAGCATTTT

j_call: TRBJ2-7
d_call: NA
clone_size: NA
v_call: TRBV28
cdr3_aa: CASSTGGLAYEQYF
cdr3_nt: TGTGCCAGCAGCACCGGCGGGCTGGCCTACGAGCAGTACTTC

j_call: TRBJ1-1
d_call: NA
clone_size: once
v_call: TRBV19
cdr3_aa: CASSPPRSLNTEAFF
cdr3_nt: TGTGCCAGTAGCCCCCCGCGAAGTCTGAACACTGAAGCTTTCTTT

j_call: TRBJ2-2
d_call: NA
clone_size: NA
v_call: TRBV28
cdr3_aa: CASSAGGNTGELFF
cdr3_nt: TGTGCCAGCAGTGCCGGGGGAAACACCGGGGAGCTGTTTTTT

j_call: TRBJ2-1
d_call: TRBD2
clone_size: NA
v_call: TRBV5-1
cdr3_aa: CASSLAPSGRALGNEQFF
cdr3_nt: TGCGCCAGCAGCTTGGCTCCTAGCGGGAGGGCCCTTGGCAATGAGCAGTTCTTC

j_call: TRBJ1-6
d_call: TRBD1
clone_size: NA
v_call: TRBV2
cdr3_aa: CASSKTGAYNSPLHF
cdr3_nt: TGTGCCAGCAGTAAGACAGGGGCATATAATTCACCCCTCCACTTT

j_call: TRBJ2-7
d_call: TRBD2
clone_size: NA
v_call: TRBV30
cdr3_aa: CAWSVLVAGDPYEQYF
cdr3_nt: TGTGCCTGGAGTGTCTTGGTGGCGGGAGATCCCTACGAGCAGTACTTC

j_call: TRBJ2-7
d_call: NA
clone_size: NA
v_call: TRBV27
cdr3_aa: CASSLYPLNLGAQYF
cdr3_nt: TGTGCCAGCAGTTTATACCCCCTCAACCTGGGGGCGCAGTACTTC

j_call: TRBJ2-7
d_call: TRBD1
clone_size: NA
v_call: TRBV6-1
cdr3_aa: CASRGTGEQYF
cdr3_nt: TGTGCCAGCAGGGGGACAGGCGAGCAGTACTTC

j_call: TRBJ1-2
d_call: TRBD1
clone_size: NA
v_call: TRBV5-1
cdr3_aa: CASSLGQGNYGYTF
cdr3_nt: TGCGCCAGCAGCTTGGGACAGGGGAACTATGGCTACACCTTC

j_call: TRBJ2-3
d_call: TRBD1
clone_size: NA
v_call: TRBV28
cdr3_aa: CASSTTPGQGAYTQYF
cdr3_nt: TGTGCCAGCAGTACTACCCCGGGACAGGGAGCTTATACGCAGTATTTT

j_call: TRBJ1-3
d_call: NA
clone_size: NA
v_call: TRBV5-1
cdr3_aa: CASSRDTGNTIYF
cdr3_nt: TGCGCCAGCAGCCGGGACACTGGAAACACCATATATTTT

j_call: TRBJ2-5
d_call: TRBD2
clone_size: NA
v_call: TRBV2
cdr3_aa: CASTVRRVSGSVGTQYF
cdr3_nt: TGTGCCAGCACCGTCCGACGGGTTAGCGGGTCTGTCGGGACCCAGTACTTC

j_call: TRBJ1-3
d_call: TRBD1
clone_size: few
v_call: TRBV4-1
cdr3_aa: CASSRQGVVLSGNTIYF
cdr3_nt: TGCGCCAGCAGCCGACAGGGAGTGGTCCTCTCTGGAAACACCATATATTTT

j_call: TRBJ2-5
d_call: TRBD1
clone_size: few
v_call: TRBV5-4
cdr3_aa: CASSFIMDRGQETQYF
cdr3_nt: TGTGCCAGCAGCTTTATCATGGACAGGGGTCAAGAGACCCAGTACTTC

j_call: TRBJ1-5
d_call: NA
clone_size: few
v_call: TRBV4-1
cdr3_aa: CASSQTPGDSNQPQHF
cdr3_nt: TGCGCCAGCAGCCAAACCCCGGGGGATAGCAATCAGCCCCAGCATTTT

j_call: TRBJ2-7
d_call: TRBD1
clone_size: NA
v_call: TRBV29-1
cdr3_aa: CSVRPGQGVGHEQYF
cdr3_nt: TGCAGCGTTAGACCGGGACAGGGAGTAGGCCACGAGCAGTACTTC

j_call: TRBJ1-5
d_call: NA
clone_size: NA
v_call: TRBV13
cdr3_aa: CASSLGRSNQPQHF
cdr3_nt: TGTGCCAGCAGCTTAGGACGGAGCAATCAGCCCCAGCATTTT

j_call: TRBJ2-1
d_call: TRBD2
clone_size: NA
v_call: TRBV5-8
cdr3_aa: CASSLGLAADNEQFF
cdr3_nt: TGTGCCAGCAGCTTGGGGCTAGCGGCGGACAATGAGCAGTTCTTC